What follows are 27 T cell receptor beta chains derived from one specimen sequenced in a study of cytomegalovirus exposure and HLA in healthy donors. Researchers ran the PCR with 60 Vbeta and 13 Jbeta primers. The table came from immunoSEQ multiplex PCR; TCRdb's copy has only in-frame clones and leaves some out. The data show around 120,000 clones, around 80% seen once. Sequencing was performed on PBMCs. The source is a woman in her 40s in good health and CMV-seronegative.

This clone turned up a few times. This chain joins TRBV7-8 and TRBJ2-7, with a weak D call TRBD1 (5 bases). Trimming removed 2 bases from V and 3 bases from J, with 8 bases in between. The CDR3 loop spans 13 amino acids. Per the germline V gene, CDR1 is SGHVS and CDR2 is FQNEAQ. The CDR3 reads CASSLTTVYEQYF. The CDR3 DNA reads TGTGCCAGCAGCTTAACGACAGTCTACGAGCAGTACTTC.

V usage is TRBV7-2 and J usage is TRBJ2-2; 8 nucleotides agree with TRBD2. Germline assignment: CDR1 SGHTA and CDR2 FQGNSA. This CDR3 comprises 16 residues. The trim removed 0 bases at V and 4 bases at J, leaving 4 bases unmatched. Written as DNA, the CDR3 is TGTGCCAGCAGCTTAGCGAGCGGGAGAACCACCGGGGAGCTGTTTTTT. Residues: CASSLASGRTTGELFF. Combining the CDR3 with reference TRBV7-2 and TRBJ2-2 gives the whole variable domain GAGVSQSPSNKVTEKGKDVELRCDPISGHTALYWYRQSLGQGLEFLIYFQGNSAPDKSGLPSDRFSAERTGGSVSTLTIQRTQQEDSAVYLCASSLASGRTTGELFFGEGSRLTVL.

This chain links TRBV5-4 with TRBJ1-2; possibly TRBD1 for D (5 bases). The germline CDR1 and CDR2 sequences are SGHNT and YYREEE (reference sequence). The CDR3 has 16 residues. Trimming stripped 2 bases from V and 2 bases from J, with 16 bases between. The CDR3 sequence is CASSFLPGRTNYGYTF. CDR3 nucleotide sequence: TGTGCCAGCAGCTTTCTCCCTGGACGGACAAACTATGGCTACACCTTC.

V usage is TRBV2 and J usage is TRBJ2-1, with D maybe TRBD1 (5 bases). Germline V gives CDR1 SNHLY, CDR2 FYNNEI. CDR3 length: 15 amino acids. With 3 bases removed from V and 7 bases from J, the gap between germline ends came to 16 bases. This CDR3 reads CASSEMVTVWNEQFF. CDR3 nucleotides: TGTGCCAGCAGTGAGATGGTGACAGTCTGGAATGAGCAGTTCTTC.

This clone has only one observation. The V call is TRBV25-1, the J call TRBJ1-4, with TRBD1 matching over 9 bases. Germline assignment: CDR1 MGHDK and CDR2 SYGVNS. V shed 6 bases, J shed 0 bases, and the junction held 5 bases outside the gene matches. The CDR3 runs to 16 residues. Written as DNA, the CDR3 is TGTGCCAGCAGCCTACAGGGGGCCGCAACTAATGAAAAACTGTTTTTT. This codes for CASSLQGAATNEKLFF.

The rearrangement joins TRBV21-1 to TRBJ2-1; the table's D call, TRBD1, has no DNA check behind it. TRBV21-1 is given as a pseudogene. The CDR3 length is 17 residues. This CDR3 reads CASSKRVPGQGSDEQFF. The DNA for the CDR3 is TGTGCCAGCAGCAAAAGGGTCCCGGGACAGGGGTCAGATGAGCAGTTCTTC.

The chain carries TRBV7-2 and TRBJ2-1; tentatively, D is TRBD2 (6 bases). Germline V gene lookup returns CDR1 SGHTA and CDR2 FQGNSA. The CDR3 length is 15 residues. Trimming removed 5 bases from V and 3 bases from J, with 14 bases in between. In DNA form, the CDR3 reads TGTGCCAGCAGCGGACGGGACTGGAACTACAATGAGCAGTTCTTC. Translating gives CASSGRDWNYNEQFF.

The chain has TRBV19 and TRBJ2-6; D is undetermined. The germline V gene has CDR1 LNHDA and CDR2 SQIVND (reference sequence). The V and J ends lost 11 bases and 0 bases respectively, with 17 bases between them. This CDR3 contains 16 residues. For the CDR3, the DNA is TGTGCCGCCTCTGGAGATTTCTCCTCTGGGGCCAACGTCCTGACTTTC. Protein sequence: CAASGDFSSGANVLTF.

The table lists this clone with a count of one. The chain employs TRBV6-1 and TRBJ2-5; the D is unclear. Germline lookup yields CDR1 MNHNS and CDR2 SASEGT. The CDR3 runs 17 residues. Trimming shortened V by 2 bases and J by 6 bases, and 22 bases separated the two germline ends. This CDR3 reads CASSEIGGQQPQKTQYF. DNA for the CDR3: TGTGCCAGCAGTGAAATAGGTGGGCAACAGCCACAAAAGACCCAGTACTTC.

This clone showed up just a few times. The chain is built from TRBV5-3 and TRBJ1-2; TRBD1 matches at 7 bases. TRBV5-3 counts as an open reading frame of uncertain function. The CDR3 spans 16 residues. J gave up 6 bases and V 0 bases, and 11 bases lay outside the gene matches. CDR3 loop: CARSLGREGAAHGYTF. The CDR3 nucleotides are TGTGCCAGAAGCTTGGGTAGAGAGGGGGCCGCTCATGGCTACACCTTC.

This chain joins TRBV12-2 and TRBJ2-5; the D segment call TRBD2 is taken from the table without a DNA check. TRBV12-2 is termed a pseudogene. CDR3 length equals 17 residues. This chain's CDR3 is CASRPKGLAAHQETQYF. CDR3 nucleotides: TGTGCAAGTCGCCCAAAAGGACTAGCGGCACATCAAGAGACCCAGTACTTC.

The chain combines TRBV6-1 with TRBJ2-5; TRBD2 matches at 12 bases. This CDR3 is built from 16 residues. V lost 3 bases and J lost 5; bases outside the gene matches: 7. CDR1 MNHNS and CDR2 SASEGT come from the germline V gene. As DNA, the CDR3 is TGTGCCAGCAGTGAGGGGAGACTAGCGGGAGTGGAGACCCAGTACTTC. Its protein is CASSEGRLAGVETQYF.

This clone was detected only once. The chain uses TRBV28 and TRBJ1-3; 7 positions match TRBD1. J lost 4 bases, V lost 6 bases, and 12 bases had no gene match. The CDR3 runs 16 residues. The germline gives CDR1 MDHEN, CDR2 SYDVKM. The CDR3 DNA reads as TGTGCCAGCAGCCCCAGGGGGGCCCCGAGGGGAAACACCATATATTTT. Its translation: CASSPRGAPRGNTIYF.

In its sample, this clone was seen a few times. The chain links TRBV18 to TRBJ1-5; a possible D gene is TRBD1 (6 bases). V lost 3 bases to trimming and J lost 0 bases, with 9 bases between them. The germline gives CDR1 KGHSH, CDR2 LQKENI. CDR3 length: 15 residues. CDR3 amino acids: CASSPGQLSNQPQHF. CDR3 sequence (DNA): TGTGCCAGCTCACCTGGACAGCTTAGCAATCAGCCCCAGCATTTT.

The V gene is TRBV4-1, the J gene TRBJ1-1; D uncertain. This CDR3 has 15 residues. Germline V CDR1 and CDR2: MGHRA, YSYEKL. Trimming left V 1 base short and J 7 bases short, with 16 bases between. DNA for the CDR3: TGCGCCAGCAGCCAAGGTCCGGTGGGCAGTGATGAAGCTTTCTTT. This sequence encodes CASSQGPVGSDEAFF.

Here the CDR3 DNA reads TGTGCCAGCAGCGTAGGTCTAGCGGGGGGAACAGATACGCAGTATTTT. Its translation: CASSVGLAGGTDTQYF. The V call is TRBV9, the J call TRBJ2-3; 11 nucleotides match TRBD2. CDR3 length equals 16 residues. J gave up 3 bases and V 0 bases, and 3 bases lay outside the gene matches. The V gene's germline CDR1 is SGDLS and CDR2 YYNGEE.

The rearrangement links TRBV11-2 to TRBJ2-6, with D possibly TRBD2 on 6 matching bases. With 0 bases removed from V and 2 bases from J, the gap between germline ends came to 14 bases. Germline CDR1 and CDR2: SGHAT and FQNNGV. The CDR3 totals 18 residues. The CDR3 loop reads CASSLDWSGGTGANVLTF. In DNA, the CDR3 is TGTGCCAGCAGCTTAGATTGGTCAGGAGGGACTGGGGCCAACGTCCTGACTTTC.

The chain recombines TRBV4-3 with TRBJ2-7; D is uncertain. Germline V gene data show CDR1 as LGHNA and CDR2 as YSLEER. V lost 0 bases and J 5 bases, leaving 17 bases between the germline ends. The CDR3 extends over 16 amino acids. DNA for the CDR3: TGCGCCAGCAGCCAAGAGGCCGACCTAGAATCTAACGAGCAGTACTTC. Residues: CASSQEADLESNEQYF.

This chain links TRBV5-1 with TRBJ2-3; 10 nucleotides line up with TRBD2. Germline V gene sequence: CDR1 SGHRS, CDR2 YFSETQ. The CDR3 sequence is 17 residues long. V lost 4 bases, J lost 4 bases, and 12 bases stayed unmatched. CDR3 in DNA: TGCGCCAGCAGCCGAAGCGGGGGGGCCTCAGGCGCAGATACGCAGTATTTT. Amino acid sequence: CASSRSGGASGADTQYF.

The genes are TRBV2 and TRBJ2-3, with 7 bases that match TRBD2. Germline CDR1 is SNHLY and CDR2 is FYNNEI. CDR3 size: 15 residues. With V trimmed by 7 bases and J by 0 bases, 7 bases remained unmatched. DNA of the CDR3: TGTGCCAGCACCCCACTAGCGTCTAGCACAGATACGCAGTATTTT. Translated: CASTPLASSTDTQYF.

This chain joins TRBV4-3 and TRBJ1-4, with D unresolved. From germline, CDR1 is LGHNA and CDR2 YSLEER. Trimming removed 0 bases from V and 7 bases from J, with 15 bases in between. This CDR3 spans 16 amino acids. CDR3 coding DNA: TGCGCCAGCAGCCAAGATATGACATCTCTCGGTGAAAAACTGTTTTTT. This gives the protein CASSQDMTSLGEKLFF.

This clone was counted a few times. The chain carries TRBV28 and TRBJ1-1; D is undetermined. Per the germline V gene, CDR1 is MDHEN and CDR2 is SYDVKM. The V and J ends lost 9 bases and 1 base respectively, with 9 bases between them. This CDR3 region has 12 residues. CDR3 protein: CASRLWNTEAFF. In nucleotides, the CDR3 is TGTGCCAGTCGTCTGTGGAACACTGAAGCTTTCTTT. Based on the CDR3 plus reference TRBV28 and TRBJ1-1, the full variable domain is DVKVTQSSRYLVKRTGEKVFLECVQDMDHENMFWYRQDPGLGLRLIYFSYDVKMKEKGDIPEGYSVSREKKERFSLILESASTNQTSMYLCASRLWNTEAFFGQGTRLTVV.

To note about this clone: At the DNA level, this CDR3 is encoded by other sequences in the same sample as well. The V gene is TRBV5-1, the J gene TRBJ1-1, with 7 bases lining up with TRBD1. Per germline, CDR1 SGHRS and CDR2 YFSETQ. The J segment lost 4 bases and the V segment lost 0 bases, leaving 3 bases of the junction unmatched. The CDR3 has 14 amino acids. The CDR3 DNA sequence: TGCGCCAGCAGCTTGGGACAGGGAGGCACTGAAGCTTTCTTT. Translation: CASSLGQGGTEAFF.

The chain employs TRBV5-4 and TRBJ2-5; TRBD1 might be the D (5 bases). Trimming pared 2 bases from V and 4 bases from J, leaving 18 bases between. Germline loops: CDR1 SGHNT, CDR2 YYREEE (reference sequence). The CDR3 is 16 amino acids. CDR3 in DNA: TGTGCCAGCAGCTTTTCCAGGTCAGGGCTACGAGAGACCCAGTACTTC. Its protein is CASSFSRSGLRETQYF.

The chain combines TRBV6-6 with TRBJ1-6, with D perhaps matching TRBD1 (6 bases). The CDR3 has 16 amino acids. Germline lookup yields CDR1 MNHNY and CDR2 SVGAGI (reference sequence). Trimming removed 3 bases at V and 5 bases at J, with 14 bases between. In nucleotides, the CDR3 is TGTGCCAGCAGTTATAGTGACAGGACCCATAATTCACCCCTCCACTTT. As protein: CASSYSDRTHNSPLHF.

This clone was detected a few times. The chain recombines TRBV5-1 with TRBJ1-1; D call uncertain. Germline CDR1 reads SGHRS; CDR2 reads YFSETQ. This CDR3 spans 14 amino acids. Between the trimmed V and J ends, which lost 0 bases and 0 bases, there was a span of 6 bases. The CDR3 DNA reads TGCGCCAGCAGCTTGGGACATTTGAACACTGAAGCTTTCTTT. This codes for CASSLGHLNTEAFF.

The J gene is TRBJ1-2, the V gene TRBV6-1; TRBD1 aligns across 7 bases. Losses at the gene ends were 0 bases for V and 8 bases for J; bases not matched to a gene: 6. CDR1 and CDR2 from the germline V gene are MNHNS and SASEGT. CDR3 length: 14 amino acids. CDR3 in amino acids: CASSEALTGHGYTF. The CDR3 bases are TGTGCCAGCAGTGAAGCTTTGACAGGGCACGGCTACACCTTC.